Each of the 14 T cell receptor beta chains below was sequenced from the same sample in a study of blood T cell repertoires in COVID-19. TCRdb keeps only in-frame clones here, not all; method: immunoSEQ multiplex PCR. The top ten hold 1% to 1.5% of the sample, which has hundreds of thousands of clones, more than 85% seen once. The material sequenced was peripheral blood. These receptors all stem from a man between 65 and 79 years old with acute or convalescent COVID-19.

The V call is TRBV7-2, the J call TRBJ2-7; 9 bases map to TRBD1. The V gene end was trimmed by 5 bases and the J gene end by 4 bases; junction bases not matched to a gene: 9. CDR3 length: 15 residues. The V gene's germline CDR1 is SGHTA and CDR2 FQGNSA. CDR3 sequence reads: CASSIRQGEIYEQYF. DNA for the CDR3: TGTGCCAGCAGCATTCGACAGGGGGAAATTTACGAGCAGTACTTC.

This clone was detected many times. The V and J genes are TRBV7-3 and TRBJ2-6; D is unresolved. Germline CDR1 reads SGHTA; CDR2 reads FQGTGA. The CDR3 loop spans 15 amino acids. The V end was cut by 4 bases, the J end by 4 bases, with 11 bases between. The CDR3 spells CASSYSGLGANVLTF. CDR3 DNA: TGTGCCAGCAGCTACTCCGGGTTGGGGGCCAACGTCCTGACTTTC.

This rearrangement joins TRBV30 to TRBJ2-1, with 7 bases identical to TRBD2. Germline CDR1 is GTSNPN and CDR2 is SVGIG (reference sequence). J lost 5 bases, V lost 5 bases, and 3 bases had no gene match. CDR3 size: 12 residues. The chain's CDR3 is CAWGAGNNEQFF. CDR3 DNA: TGTGCCTGGGGAGCGGGGAACAATGAGCAGTTCTTC.

The DNA of the CDR3 is TGTGCCAGCAGTTTTGGGGCCACAGCTGAAGCTTTCTTT. This sequence encodes CASSFGATAEAFF. This chain links TRBV6-5 with TRBJ1-1; D possibly corresponds to TRBD1 (5 bases). V shed 4 bases and J shed 6 bases, with 12 bases lying between them. This CDR3 spans 13 amino acids. Germline CDR1 is MNHEY and CDR2 is SVGAGI.

The chain has TRBV19 and TRBJ2-7; possible D gene TRBD1, 5 bases. Germline values: CDR1 LNHDA, CDR2 SQIVND (reference sequence). The germline V and J ends were trimmed by 3 bases and 4 bases, with 13 bases remaining between them. The CDR3 totals 14 residues. The CDR3 sequence is CASSIAKGPYEQYF. CDR3 DNA: TGTGCCAGTAGTATCGCGAAGGGGCCATACGAGCAGTACTTC.

The chain carries TRBV7-2 and TRBJ2-3, with a weak D call TRBD2 (5 bases). Germline assignment: CDR1 SGHTA and CDR2 FQGNSA. The ends were cut back, 5 bases at V and 2 bases at J, with 17 bases in the middle. This CDR3 region has 16 residues. In DNA form, the CDR3 reads TGTGCCAGCAGCCCCCTCGGGATAGGGAACACAGATACGCAGTATTTT. Residues: CASSPLGIGNTDTQYF. The full variable domain, completed using reference TRBV7-2 and TRBJ2-3, is GAGVSQSPSNKVTEKGKDVELRCDPISGHTALYWYRQSLGQGLEFLIYFQGNSAPDKSGLPSDRFSAERTGGSVSTLTIQRTQQEDSAVYLCASSPLGIGNTDTQYFGPGTRLTVL.

V and J are TRBV20-1 and TRBJ1-2, with 8 positions matching TRBD1. The V gene's germline CDR1 is DFQATT and CDR2 SNEGSKA (reference sequence). Trimming removed 3 bases from V and 8 bases from J; junction bases left unmatched: 8. The length of the CDR3 is 13 residues. This chain's CDR3 is CSASQGAGGGYTF. The CDR3 bases are TGCAGTGCTAGTCAGGGGGCGGGGGGGGGCTACACCTTC.

This chain joins TRBV6-5 and TRBJ1-2; tentatively, D is TRBD1 (5 bases). Germline lookup yields CDR1 MNHEY and CDR2 SVGAGI. Trimming left V 7 bases short and J 8 bases short, with 20 bases between. The CDR3 has 14 residues. DNA for the CDR3: TGTGCCAGCACCACCACGGGGGGGATGGCAGGCTACACCTTC. Protein product: CASTTTGGMAGYTF.

The chain has TRBV19 and TRBJ1-1; D ambiguous. CDR1 LNHDA and CDR2 SQIVND come from the germline V gene (reference sequence). The CDR3 has 14 residues. V gave up 3 bases and J gave up 4 bases, with 12 bases separating them. Here the CDR3 DNA reads TGTGCCAGTAGTATCCACGAGGCGGGCACTGAAGCTTTCTTT. As protein: CASSIHEAGTEAFF. The whole variable domain, remainder taken from reference TRBV19 and TRBJ1-1, is DGGITQSPKYLFRKEGQNVTLSCEQNLNHDAMYWYRQDPGQGLRLIYYSQIVNDFQKGDIAEGYSVSREKKESFPLTVTSAQKNPTAFYLCASSIHEAGTEAFFGQGTRLTVV.

This clone appeared a single time. The chain links TRBV7-9 to TRBJ1-1; 7 bases line up with TRBD1. This CDR3 has 14 amino acids. Looked up from germline, CDR1 is SEHNR and CDR2 is FQNEAQ (reference sequence). Losses at the gene ends were 5 bases for V and 1 base for J; bases not matched to a gene: 4. CDR3 sequence: CASSQTGKNTEAFF. CDR3 sequence (DNA): TGTGCCAGCAGCCAGACAGGGAAGAACACTGAAGCTTTCTTT.

J is TRBJ2-3 and V is TRBV9, with TRBD1 identical over 7 bases. Per germline, CDR1 SGDLS and CDR2 YYNGEE. This CDR3 has 17 residues. V lost 0 bases, J lost 8 bases, and 15 bases stayed unmatched. For the CDR3, the DNA is TGTGCCAGCAGCGTAGTTGAGACAGGGAGAAAACGGGGTACGCAGTATTTT. Translated, it gives CASSVVETGRKRGTQYF.

This chain joins TRBV6-2 or TRBV6-3 and TRBJ2-3; 7 bases agree with TRBD2. V lost 3 bases to trimming and J lost 4 bases; unmatched junction nucleotides: 10. Germline lookup yields CDR1 MNHEY and CDR2 SVGEGT. This CDR3 has 16 amino acids. The CDR3 nucleotides are TGTGCCAGCAGTTATGTGGCGGGGGAGGGTGCAGATACGCAGTATTTT. Protein product: CASSYVAGEGADTQYF.

V gene TRBV5-8 combines with J gene TRBJ2-1; D is perhaps TRBD2 (6 bases). The V gene's germline CDR1 is SGHTS and CDR2 YDEGEE. This CDR3 comprises 16 residues. Trimming cost V 0 bases and J 9 bases, with 19 bases left between them. The DNA of the CDR3 is TGTGCCAGCAGCTTGGGGGGAGGCTCACTCGGGAGTGAGCAGTTCTTC. Its translation: CASSLGGGSLGSEQFF.

The chain couples TRBV6-2 or TRBV6-3 to TRBJ2-7; 8 nucleotides line up with TRBD2. This CDR3 has 13 residues. Germline CDR1 is MNHEY and CDR2 is SVGEGT. Trimming took 2 bases from V and 6 from J; bases not matched to a gene: 3. The CDR3 sequence is CASSYPSGGEQYF. The CDR3 DNA reads as TGTGCCAGCAGTTACCCAAGCGGGGGCGAGCAGTACTTC.